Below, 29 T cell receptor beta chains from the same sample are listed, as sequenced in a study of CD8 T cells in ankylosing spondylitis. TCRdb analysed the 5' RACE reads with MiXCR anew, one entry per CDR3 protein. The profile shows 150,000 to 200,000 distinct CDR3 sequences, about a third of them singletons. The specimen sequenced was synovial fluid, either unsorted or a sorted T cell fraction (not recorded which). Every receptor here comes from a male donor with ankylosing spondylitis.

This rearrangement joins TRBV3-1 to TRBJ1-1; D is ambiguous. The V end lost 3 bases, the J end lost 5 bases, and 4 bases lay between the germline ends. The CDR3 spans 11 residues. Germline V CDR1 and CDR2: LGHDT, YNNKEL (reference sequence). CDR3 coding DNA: TGTGCCAGCAGCCAGATGACTGAAGCTTTCTTT. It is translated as CASSQMTEAFF.

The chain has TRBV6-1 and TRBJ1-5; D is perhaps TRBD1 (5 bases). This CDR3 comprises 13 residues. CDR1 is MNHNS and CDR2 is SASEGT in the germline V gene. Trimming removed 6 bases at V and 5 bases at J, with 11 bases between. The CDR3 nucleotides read TGTGCCAGCAGGAGACAGCCCGATCAGCCCCAGCATTTT. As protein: CASRRQPDQPQHF.

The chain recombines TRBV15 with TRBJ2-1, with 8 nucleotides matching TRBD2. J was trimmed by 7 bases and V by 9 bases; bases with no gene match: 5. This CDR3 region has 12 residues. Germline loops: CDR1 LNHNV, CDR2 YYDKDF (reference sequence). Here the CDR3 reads CATSGGRNEQFF. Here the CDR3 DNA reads TGTGCCACGAGCGGGGGAAGGAATGAGCAGTTCTTC.

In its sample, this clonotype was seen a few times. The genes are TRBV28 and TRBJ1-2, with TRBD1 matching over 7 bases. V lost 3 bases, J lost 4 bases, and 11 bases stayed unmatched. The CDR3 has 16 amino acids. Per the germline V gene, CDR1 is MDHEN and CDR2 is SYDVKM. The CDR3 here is CASSFVRDRTSYGYTF. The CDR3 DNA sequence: TGTGCCAGCAGTTTCGTTAGGGACAGAACTTCCTATGGCTACACCTTC.

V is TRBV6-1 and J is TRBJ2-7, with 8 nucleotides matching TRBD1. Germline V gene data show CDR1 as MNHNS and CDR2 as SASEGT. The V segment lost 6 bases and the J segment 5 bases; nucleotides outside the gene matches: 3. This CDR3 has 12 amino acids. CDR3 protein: CASSSDRDEQYF. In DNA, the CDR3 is TGTGCCAGCAGCTCGGACAGGGACGAGCAGTACTTC.

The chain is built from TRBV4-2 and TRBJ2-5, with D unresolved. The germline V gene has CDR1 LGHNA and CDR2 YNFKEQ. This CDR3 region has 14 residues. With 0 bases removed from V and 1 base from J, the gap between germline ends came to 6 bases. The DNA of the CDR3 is TGTGCCAGCAGCCAAGACACATCCCAAGAGACCCAGTACTTC. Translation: CASSQDTSQETQYF.

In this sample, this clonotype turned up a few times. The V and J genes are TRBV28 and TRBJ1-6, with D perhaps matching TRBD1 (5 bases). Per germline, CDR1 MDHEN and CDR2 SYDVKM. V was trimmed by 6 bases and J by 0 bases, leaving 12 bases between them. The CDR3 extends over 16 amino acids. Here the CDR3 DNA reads TGTGCCAGCAGCACAGGAGGGACCTCCTATAATTCACCCCTCCACTTT. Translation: CASSTGGTSYNSPLHF.

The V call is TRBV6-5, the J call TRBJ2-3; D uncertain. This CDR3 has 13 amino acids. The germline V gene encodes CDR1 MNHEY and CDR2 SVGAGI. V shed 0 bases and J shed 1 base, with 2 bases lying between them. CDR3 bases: TGTGCCAGCAGTTACTCGGGCACAGATACGCAGTATTTT. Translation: CASSYSGTDTQYF.

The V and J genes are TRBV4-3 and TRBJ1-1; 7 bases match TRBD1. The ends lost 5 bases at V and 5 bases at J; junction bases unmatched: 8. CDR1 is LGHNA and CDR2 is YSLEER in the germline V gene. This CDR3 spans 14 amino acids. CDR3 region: CASSGRQGGTEAFF. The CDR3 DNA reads TGCGCCAGCAGCGGCCGACAGGGTGGGACTGAAGCTTTCTTT.

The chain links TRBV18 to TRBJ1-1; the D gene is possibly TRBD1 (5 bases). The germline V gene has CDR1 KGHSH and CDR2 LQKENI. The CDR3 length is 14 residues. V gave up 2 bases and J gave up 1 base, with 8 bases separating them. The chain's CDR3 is CASSPIRENTEAFF. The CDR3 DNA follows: TGTGCCAGCTCACCAATCAGGGAGAACACTGAAGCTTTCTTT.

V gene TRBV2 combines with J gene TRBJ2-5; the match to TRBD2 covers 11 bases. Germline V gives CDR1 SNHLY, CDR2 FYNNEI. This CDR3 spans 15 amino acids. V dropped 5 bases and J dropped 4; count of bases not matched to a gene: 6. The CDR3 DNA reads TGTGCCAGCAGTCTTCCACTAGCGGGGGTAGAGACCCAGTACTTC. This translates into CASSLPLAGVETQYF.

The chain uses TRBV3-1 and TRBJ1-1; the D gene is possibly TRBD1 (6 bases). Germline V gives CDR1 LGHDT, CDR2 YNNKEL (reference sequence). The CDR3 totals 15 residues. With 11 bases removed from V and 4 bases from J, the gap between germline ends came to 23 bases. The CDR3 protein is CACCQRSGTPTEAFF. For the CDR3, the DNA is TGTGCCTGCTGCCAAAGATCCGGGACACCCACTGAAGCTTTCTTT.

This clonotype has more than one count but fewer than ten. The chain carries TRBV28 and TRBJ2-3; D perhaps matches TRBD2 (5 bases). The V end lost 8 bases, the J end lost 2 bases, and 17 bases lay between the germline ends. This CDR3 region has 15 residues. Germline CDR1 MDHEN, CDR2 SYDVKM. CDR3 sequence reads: CASPPRGLPTDTQYF. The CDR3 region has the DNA TGTGCCAGCCCCCCCCGAGGACTTCCCACAGATACGCAGTATTTT.

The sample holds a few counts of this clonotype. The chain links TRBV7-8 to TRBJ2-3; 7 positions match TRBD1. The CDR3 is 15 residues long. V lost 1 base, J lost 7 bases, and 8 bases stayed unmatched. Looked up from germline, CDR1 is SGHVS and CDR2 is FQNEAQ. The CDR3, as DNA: TGTGCCAGCAGCTTAGTAGGGACAGTCGCGTATACGCAGTATTTT. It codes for CASSLVGTVAYTQYF.

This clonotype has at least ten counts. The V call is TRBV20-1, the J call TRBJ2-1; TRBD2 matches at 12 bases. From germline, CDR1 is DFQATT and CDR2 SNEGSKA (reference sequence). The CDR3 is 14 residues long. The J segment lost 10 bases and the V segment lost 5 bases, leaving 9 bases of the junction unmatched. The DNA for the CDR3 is TGCAGTGCTCCGAGACTAGCGGGAGAAGGCGAGCAGTTCTTC. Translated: CSAPRLAGEGEQFF.

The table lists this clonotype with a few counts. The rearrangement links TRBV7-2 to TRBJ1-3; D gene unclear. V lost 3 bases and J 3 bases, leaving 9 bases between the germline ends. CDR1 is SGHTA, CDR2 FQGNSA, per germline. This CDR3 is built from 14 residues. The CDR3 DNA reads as TGTGCCAGCAGCTTTCGGGTCGATGGAAACACCATATATTTT. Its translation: CASSFRVDGNTIYF. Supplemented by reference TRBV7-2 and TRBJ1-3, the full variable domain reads GAGVSQSPSNKVTEKGKDVELRCDPISGHTALYWYRQSLGQGLEFLIYFQGNSAPDKSGLPSDRFSAERTGGSVSTLTIQRTQQEDSAVYLCASSFRVDGNTIYFGEGSWLTVV.

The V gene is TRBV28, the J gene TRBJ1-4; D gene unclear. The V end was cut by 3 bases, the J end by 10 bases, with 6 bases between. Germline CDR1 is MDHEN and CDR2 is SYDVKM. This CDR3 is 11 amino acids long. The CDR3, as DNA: TGTGCCAGCAGTTTCCTTGGAAAACTGTTTTTT. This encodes CASSFLGKLFF.

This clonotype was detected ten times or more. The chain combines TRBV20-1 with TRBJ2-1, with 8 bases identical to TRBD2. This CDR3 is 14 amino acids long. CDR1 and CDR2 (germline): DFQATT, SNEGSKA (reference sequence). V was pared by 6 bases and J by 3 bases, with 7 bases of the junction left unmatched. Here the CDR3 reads CSAILADNYNEQFF. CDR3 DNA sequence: TGCAGTGCCATACTAGCGGACAACTACAATGAGCAGTTCTTC.

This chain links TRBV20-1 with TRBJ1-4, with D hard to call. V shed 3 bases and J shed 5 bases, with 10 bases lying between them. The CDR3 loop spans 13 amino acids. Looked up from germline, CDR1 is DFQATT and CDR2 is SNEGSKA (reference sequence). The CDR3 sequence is CSASTSRNEKLFF. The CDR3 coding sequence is TGCAGTGCTAGCACGAGCCGCAATGAAAAACTGTTTTTT.

The CDR3 DNA reads as TGTGCCAGCAGCCGGACAGGGGAAGGACAGCCCCAGCATTTT. Translation gives CASSRTGEGQPQHF. The chain links TRBV5-5 to TRBJ1-5; 9 bases map to TRBD1. J lost 7 bases, V lost 4 bases, and 6 bases had no gene match. CDR1 and CDR2 (germline): SGHKS, YYEKEE (reference sequence). CDR3 size: 14 residues.

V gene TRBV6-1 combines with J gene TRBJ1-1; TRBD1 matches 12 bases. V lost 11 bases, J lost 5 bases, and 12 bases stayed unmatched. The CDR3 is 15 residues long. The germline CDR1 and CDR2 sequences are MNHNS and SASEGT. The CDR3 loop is CAGGQGARMRTEAFF. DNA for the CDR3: TGTGCCGGGGGACAGGGGGCACGGATGAGGACTGAAGCTTTCTTT.

The CDR3 nucleotides are TGTGCCAGCAGCCCCCACCCCCACGGGGGGACTGCCAAAAACATTCAGTACTTC. Its protein product is CASSPHPHGGTAKNIQYF. The J gene is TRBJ2-4, the V gene TRBV7-6; 7 nucleotides match TRBD2. CDR3 length: 18 residues. Germline lookup yields CDR1 SGHVS and CDR2 FNYEAQ. The V segment lost 5 bases and the J segment 1 base; nucleotides outside the gene matches: 14.

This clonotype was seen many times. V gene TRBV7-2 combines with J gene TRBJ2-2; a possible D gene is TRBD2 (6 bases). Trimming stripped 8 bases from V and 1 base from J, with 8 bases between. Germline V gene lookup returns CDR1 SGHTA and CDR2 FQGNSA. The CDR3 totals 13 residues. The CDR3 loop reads CASHSGNTGELFF. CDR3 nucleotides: TGTGCCAGCCATAGCGGGAACACCGGGGAGCTGTTTTTT.

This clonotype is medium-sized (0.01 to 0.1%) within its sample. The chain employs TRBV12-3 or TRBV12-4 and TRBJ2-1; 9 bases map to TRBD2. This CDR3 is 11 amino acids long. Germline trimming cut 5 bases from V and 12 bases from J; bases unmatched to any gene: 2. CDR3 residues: CASSQLAGQFF. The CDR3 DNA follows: TGTGCCAGCAGTCAACTAGCGGGGCAGTTCTTC.

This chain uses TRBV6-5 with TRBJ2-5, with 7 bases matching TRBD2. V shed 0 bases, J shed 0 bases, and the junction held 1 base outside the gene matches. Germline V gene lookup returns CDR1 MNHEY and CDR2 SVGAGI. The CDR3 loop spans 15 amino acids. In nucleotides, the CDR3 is TGTGCCAGCAGTTACTCGGGAGGGTACCAAGAGACCCAGTACTTC. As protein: CASSYSGGYQETQYF.

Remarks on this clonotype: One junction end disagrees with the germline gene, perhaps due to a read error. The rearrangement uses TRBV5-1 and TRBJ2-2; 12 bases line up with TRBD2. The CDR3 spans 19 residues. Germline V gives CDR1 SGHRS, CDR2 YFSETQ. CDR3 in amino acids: CASSLLGLAGGPGTGELFF. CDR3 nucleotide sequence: TGTGCCAGCAGCCTACTGGGGCTAGCGGGAGGGCCGGGGACCGGGGAGCTGTTTTTT.

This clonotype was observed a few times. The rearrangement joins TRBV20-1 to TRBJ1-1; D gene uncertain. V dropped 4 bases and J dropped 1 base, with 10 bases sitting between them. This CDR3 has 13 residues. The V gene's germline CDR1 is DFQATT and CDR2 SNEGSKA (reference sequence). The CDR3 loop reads CSATQRANTEAFF. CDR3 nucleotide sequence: TGCAGTGCTACCCAGCGGGCGAACACTGAAGCTTTCTTT.

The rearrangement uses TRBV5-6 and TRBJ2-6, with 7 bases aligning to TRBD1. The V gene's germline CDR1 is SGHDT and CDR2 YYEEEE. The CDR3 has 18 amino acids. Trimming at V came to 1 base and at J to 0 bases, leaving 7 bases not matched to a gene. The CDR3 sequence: CASSLWRQGSSGANVLTF. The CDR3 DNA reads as TGTGCCAGCAGCTTGTGGCGACAGGGTAGCTCTGGGGCCAACGTCCTGACTTTC.

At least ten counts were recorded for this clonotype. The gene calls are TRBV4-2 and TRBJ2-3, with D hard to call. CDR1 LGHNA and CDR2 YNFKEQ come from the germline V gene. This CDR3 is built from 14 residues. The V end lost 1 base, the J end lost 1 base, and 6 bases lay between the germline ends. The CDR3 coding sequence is TGTGCCAGCAGCCAAGCCAGCGGCACAGATACGCAGTATTTT. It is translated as CASSQASGTDTQYF.